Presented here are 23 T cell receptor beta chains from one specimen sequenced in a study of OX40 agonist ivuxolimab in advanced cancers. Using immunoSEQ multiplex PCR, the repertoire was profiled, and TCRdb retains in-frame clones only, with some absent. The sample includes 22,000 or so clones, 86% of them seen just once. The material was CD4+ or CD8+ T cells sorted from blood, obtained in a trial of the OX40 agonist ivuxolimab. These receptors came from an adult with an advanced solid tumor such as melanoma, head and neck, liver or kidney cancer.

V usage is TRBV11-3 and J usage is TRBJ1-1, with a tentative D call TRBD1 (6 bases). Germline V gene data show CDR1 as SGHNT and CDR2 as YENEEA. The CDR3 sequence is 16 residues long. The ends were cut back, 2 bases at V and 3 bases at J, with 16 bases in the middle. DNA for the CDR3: TGTGCCAGCAGCTTACTAGGGGGGTTTTCGGACACTGAAGCTTTCTTT. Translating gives CASSLLGGFSDTEAFF.

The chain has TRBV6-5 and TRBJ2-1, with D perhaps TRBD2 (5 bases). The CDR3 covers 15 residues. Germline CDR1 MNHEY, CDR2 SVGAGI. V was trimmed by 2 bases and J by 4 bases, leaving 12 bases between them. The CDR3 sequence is CASSYVDPGYNEQFF. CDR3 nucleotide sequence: TGTGCCAGCAGTTACGTTGATCCGGGATACAATGAGCAGTTCTTC.

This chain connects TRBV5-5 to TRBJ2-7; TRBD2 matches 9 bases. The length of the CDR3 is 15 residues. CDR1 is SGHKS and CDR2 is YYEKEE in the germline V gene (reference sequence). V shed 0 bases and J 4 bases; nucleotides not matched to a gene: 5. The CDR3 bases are TGTGCCAGCAGCTTGGCTAGCGGGGACTTTTACGAGCAGTACTTC. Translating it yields CASSLASGDFYEQYF. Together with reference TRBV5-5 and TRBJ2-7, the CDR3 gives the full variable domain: DAGVTQSPTHLIKTRGQQVTLRCSPISGHKSVSWYQQVLGQGPQFIFQYYEKEERGRGNFPDRFSARQFPNYSSELNVNALLLGDSALYLCASSLASGDFYEQYFGPGTRLTVT.

CDR3 amino acids: CAPGGTGTDTQYF. The CDR3 DNA reads as TGTGCCCCAGGCGGTACGGGCACAGATACGCAGTATTTT. The J gene is TRBJ2-3, the V gene TRBV6-4; D not certain. Germline V gene sequence: CDR1 MRHNA, CDR2 SNTAGT. The CDR3 loop spans 13 amino acids. Trimming took off 11 bases at V and 1 base at J, with 13 bases between the two ends.

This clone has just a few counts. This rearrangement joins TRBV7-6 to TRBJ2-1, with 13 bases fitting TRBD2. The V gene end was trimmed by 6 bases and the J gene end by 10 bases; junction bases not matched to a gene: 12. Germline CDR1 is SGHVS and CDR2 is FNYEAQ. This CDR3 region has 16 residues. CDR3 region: CASREGTSGDLDEQFF. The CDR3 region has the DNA TGTGCCAGCAGGGAGGGGACTAGCGGGGATCTGGACGAGCAGTTCTTC.

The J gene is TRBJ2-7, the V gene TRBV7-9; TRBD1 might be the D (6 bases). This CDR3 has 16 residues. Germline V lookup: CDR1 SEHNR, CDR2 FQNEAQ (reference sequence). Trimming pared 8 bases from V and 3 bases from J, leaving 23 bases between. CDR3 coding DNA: TGTGCCAGCGGCCAAACAACAGGGAAGTTTCGCTACGAGCAGTACTTC. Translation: CASGQTTGKFRYEQYF.

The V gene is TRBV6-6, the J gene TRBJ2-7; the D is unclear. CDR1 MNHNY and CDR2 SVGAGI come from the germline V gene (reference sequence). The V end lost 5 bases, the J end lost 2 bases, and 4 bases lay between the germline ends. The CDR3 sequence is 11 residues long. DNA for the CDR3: TGTGCCAGCAGTCAGACCTACGAGCAGTACTTC. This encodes CASSQTYEQYF.

The CDR3 loop reads CASSLRARGNTGELFF. The CDR3 DNA follows: TGTGCCAGCAGTTTAAGAGCGCGCGGAAACACCGGGGAGCTGTTTTTT. The gene calls are TRBV27 and TRBJ2-2; unclear D gene. Germline CDR1 MNHEY, CDR2 SMNVEV (reference sequence). CDR3 size: 16 residues. V lost 2 bases, J lost 2 bases, and 12 bases lay in between.

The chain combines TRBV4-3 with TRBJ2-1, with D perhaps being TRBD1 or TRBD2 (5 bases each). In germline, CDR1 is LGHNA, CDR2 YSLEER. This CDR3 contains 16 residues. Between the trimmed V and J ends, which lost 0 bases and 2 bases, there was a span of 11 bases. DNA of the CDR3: TGCGCCAGCAGCCAAGAAACCGGGACCACCTACAATGAGCAGTTCTTC. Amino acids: CASSQETGTTYNEQFF.

CDR3 residues: CASSQALAEYNEQFF. CDR3 DNA: TGTGCCAGCAGCCAAGCGCTAGCGGAGTACAATGAGCAGTTCTTC. The rearrangement joins TRBV4-2 to TRBJ2-1, with TRBD2 identical over 7 bases. Germline trimming cut 1 base from V and 4 bases from J; bases unmatched to any gene: 4. The length of the CDR3 is 15 residues. CDR1 LGHNA and CDR2 YNFKEQ come from the germline V gene.

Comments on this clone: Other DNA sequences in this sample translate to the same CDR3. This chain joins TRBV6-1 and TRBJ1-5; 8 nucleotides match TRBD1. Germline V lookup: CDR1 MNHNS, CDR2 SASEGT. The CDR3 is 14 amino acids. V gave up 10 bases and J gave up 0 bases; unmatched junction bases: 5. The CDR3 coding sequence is TGTGCCATTGGGACAGGAGATAGCAATCAGCCCCAGCATTTT. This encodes CAIGTGDSNQPQHF.

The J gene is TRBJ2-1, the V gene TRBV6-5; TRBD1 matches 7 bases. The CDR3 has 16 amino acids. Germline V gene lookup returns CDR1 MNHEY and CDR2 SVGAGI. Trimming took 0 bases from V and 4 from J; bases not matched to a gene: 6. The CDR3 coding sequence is TGTGCCAGCAGTTACTCGGGGAGACAGGGTTACAATGAGCAGTTCTTC. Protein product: CASSYSGRQGYNEQFF.

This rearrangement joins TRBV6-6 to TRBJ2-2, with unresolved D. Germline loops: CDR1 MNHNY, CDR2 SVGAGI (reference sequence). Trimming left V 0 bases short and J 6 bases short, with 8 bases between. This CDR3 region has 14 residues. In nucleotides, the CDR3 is TGTGCCAGCAGTTACTCGCTGGGCCCCGGGGAGCTGTTTTTT. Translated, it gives CASSYSLGPGELFF.

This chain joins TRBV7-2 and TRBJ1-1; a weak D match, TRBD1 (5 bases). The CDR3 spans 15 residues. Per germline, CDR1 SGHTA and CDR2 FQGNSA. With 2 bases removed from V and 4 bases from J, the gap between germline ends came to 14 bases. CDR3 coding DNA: TGTGCCAGCAGCTTAAAGGGGTGGAGGGGCACTGAAGCTTTCTTT. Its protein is CASSLKGWRGTEAFF.

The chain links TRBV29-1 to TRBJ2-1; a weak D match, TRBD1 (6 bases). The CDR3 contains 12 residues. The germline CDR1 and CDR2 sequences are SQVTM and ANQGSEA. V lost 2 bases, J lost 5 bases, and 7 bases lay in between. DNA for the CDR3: TGCAGCGTTGAAACAGGGAACAATGAGCAGTTCTTC. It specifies CSVETGNNEQFF.

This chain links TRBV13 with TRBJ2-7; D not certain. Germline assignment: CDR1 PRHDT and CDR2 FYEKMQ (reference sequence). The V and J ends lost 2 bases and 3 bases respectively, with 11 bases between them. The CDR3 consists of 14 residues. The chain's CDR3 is CASSLKQYHYEQYF. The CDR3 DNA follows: TGTGCCAGCAGCTTAAAACAGTACCACTACGAGCAGTACTTC. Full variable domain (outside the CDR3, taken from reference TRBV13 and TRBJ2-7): AAGVIQSPRHLIKEKRETATLKCYPIPRHDTVYWYQQGPGQDPQFLISFYEKMQSDKGSIPDRFSAQQFSDYHSELNMSSLELGDSALYFCASSLKQYHYEQYFGPGTRLTVT.

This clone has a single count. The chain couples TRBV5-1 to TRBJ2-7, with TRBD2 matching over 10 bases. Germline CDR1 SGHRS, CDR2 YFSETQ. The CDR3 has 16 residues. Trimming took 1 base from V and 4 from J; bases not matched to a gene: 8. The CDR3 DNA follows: TGCGCCAGCAGCTTGACCGGGACTAGCGCCCTTTACGAGCAGTACTTC. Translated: CASSLTGTSALYEQYF.

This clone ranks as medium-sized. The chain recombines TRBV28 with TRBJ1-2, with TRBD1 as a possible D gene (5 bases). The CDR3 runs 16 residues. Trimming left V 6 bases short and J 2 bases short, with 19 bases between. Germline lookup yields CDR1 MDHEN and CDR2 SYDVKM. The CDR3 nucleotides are TGTGCCAGCAGACCAATAACCGGGGACCAGAACTATGGCTACACCTTC. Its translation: CASRPITGDQNYGYTF.

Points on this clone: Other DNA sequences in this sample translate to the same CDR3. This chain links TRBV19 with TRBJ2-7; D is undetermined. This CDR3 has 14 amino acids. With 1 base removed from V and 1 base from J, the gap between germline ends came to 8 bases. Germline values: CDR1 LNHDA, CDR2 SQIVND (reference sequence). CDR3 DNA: TGTGCCAGTAGTATAGTGGGTTCATCCTACGAGCAGTACTTC. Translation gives CASSIVGSSYEQYF.

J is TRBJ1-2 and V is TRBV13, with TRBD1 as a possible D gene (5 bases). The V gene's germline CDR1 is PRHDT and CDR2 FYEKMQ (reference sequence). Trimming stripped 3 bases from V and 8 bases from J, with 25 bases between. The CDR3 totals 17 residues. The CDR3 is CASSFYYREGSSMGYTF. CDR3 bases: TGTGCCAGCAGCTTTTACTACCGGGAGGGGAGCTCGATGGGCTACACCTTC.

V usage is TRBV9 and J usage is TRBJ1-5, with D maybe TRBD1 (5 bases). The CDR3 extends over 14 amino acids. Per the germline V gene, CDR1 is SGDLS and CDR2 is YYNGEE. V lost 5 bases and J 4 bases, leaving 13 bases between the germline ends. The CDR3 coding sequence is TGTGCCAGCAGTCTTTCGGGGGGGAATCAGCCCCAGCATTTT. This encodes CASSLSGGNQPQHF.

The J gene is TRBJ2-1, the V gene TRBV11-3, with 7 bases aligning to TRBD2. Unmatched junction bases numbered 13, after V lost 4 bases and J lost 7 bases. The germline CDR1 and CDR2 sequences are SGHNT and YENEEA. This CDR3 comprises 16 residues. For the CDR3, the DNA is TGTGCCAGCAGCTCCCTCGGGGCGGGAGATGTAAATGAGCAGTTCTTC. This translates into CASSSLGAGDVNEQFF.

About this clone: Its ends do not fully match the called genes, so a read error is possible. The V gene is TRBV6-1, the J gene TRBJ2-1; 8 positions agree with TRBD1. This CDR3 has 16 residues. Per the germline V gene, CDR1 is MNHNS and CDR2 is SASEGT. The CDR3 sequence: CASSDPGTGSHNEQFF. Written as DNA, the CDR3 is TGTGCCAGCAGTGACCCCGGGACAGGCTCCCACAATGAGCAGTTCTTC.